The clone carrying this T cell receptor beta chain was seen only a few times. Amplified TCR beta CDR3 regions came from RNA transcripts. HTBI primers were employed in a first-round RT-PCR of the TCR CDR3. TCRdb called the multiplex PCR reads again in MiXCR, with one record for every CDR3 protein. The sample contains approximately 300,000 distinct CDR3 sequences, over 15% of which appear only once. CDR3 length: 17 residues. CDR1 is KGHSH and CDR2 is LQKENI in the germline V gene. The ends lost 0 bases at V and 2 bases at J; junction bases unmatched: 7. This sample was included in a study of T cells in Graves' hyperthyroidism and ophthalmopathy.

The clonotype originates from a woman aged 60-75 years with Graves' ophthalmopathy. Sequencing was done on a sample of blood. The rearrangement joins TRBV18 to TRBJ2-3; 8 bases are a match to TRBD2. The DNA of the CDR3 is TGTGCCAGCTCACCACCGGTAACTAGCGGACACACAGATACGCAGTATTTT. Residues: CASSPPVTSGHTDTQYF.